Sequencing of this T cell receptor (beta chain) was carried out in a study of identical twins. Study-wide findings and caveats: Insertions were reduced in abundant cord blood beta clonotypes but not in memory repertoires. Models underestimated out-of-frame TCR alpha sharing in monozygotic twins. Invariant T cells like MAIT and iNKT could partly confound the zero-insertion analyses.

In the case of this clonotype: Its specificity is not known.

The ends were cut back, 2 bases at V and 6 bases at J, with 4 bases in the middle. In germline, CDR1 is SEHNR, CDR2 FQNEAQ (reference sequence). CDR3 length equals 11 residues. A universal primer binding site was introduced by template switching. The final cDNA contained unique molecular identifiers. Each CDR3 protein gets one entry after TCRdb re-called the 5' RACE reads with MiXCR. The sample carries some 500,000 distinct CDR3 sequences, 9.5% to 10% recorded once. These data also formed part of another study, on yellow fever vaccine responses in identical twins.

The sequenced sample was PBMCs. The receptor comes from a woman younger than 30 in good health. The chain carries TRBV7-9 and TRBJ2-5; D gene ambiguous. In DNA, the CDR3 is TGTGCCAGCAGCTTAAGTCAGACCCAGTACTTC. This translates into CASSLSQTQYF.